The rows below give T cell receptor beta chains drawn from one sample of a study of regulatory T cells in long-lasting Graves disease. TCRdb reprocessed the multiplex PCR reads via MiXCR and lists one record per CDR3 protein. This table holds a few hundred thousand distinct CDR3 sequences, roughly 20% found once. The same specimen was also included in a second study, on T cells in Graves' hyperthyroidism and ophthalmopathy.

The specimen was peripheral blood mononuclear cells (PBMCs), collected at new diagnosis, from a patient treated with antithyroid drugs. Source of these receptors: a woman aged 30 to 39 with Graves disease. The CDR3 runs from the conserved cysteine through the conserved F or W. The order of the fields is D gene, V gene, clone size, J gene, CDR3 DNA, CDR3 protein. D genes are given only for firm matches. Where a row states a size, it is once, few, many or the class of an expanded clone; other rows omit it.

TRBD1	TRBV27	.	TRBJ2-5	TGTGCCAGCAGCCCCACGGTTGGGACAGGGGGCGAGACCCAGTACTTC	CASSPTVGTGGETQYF
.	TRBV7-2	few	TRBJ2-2	TGTGCCAGCAGCTTAGAAGGGGGGGGGAGCGGGGAGCTGTTTTTT	CASSLEGGGSGELFF
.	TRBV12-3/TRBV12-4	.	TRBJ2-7	TGTGCCAGCGGGACATACCCCTACGAGCAGTACTTC	CASGTYPYEQYF
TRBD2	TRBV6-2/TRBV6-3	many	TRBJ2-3	TGTGCCAGCAGTTACTATAGCGGGGGTCGAGGAGATACGCAGTATTTT	CASSYYSGGRGDTQYF
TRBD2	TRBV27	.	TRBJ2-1	TGTGCCAGCAGTTTATTCGGCTCCTCGGGCGGGAGGGCCGACAATGAGCAGTTCTTC	CASSLFGSSGGRADNEQFF
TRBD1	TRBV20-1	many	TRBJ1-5	TGCAGTGCTAGAGTTCCCCTAGGGGGCAGCAATCAGCCCCAGCATTTT	CSARVPLGGSNQPQHF
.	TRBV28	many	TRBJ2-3	TGTGCCACCATGGGGGGGGCATCAGATACGCAGTATTTT	CATMGGASDTQYF
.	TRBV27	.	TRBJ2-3	TGTGCCAGCAAGGGGTTTGGCTGGGGGGAATATTCCATCACAGATACGCAGTATTTT	CASKGFGWGEYSITDTQYF
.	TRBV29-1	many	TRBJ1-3	TGCAGCTTCCGGGCCCCCTCTGGAAACACCATATATTTT	CSFRAPSGNTIYF
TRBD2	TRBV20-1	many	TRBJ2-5	TGCAGTGCTACCACTAGCGGGGGGACCCAAGAGACCCAGTACTTC	CSATTSGGTQETQYF
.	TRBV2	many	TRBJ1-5	TGTGCCAGCAGTGTCGACACCCATAGCAATCAGCCCCAGCATTTT	CASSVDTHSNQPQHF
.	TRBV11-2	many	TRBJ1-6	TGTGCCAGCAGCTCCGGGTTAAATAATTCACCCCTCCACTTT	CASSSGLNNSPLHF
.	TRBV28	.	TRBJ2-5	TGTGCCAGCACTCGAACGAACCAAGAGACCCAGTACTTC	CASTRTNQETQYF
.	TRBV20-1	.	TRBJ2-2	TGCAGTGCGCCATCAGGGAGTTCGTTCACCGGGGAGCTGTTTTTT	CSAPSGSSFTGELFF
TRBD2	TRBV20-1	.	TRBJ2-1	TGCAGTGCTCCTAAGGAAGCGGGAGGGTCGGGTGAGCAGTTCTTC	CSAPKEAGGSGEQFF
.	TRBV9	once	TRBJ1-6	TGTGTCAGCAGCCCCTCGGGAGCGGCAGGGCAGTCACCCCTCCACTTT	CVSSPSGAAGQSPLHF
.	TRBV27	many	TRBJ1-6	TGTGCCAGCAGCCTCGTTTGGGGATCACCCCTCCACTTT	CASSLVWGSPLHF
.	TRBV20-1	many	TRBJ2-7	TGCAGTGCTAGAGATCGAATCGGGGGCGGAGAGCAGTACTTC	CSARDRIGGGEQYF
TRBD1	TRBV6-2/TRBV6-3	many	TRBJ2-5	TGTGCCAGCAGTTACGGGACAGGGAATGGGCAAGAGACCCAGTACTTC	CASSYGTGNGQETQYF
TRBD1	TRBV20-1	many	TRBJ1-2	TGCAGTGCTAGAGGGGACAGGGACGGCTACACCTTC	CSARGDRDGYTF
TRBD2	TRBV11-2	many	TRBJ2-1	TGTGCCAGCAGTCCGTTAGCGGGAGCATACAATGAGCAGTTCTTC	CASSPLAGAYNEQFF
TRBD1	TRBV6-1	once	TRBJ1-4	TGTGCCAGCAGAACAGGGGGCTTGGATGAAAAACTGCCTTTT	CASRTGGLDEKLPF
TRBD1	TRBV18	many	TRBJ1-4	TGTGCCAGCTCACTTGGGACAGGTCCCGAAAAACTGTTTTTT	CASSLGTGPEKLFF
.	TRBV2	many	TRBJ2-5	TGTGCCAGCAACGCAGGGGACTATGAGACCCAGTACTTC	CASNAGDYETQYF
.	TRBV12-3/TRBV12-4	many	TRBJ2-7	TGTGCCAGCAGTTTAGCGCAAGGGCCCGGGTACGAGCAGTACTTC	CASSLAQGPGYEQYF
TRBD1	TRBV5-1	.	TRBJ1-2	TGCGCCAGCAGCTTGGGGATCGGGACAGATTATGGCTACACCTTC	CASSLGIGTDYGYTF
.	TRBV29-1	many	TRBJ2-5	TGCAGCGTTCGGGGGACCCAAGAGACCCAGTACTTC	CSVRGTQETQYF
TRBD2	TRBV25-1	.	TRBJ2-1	TGTGCCCCCATCGGGACTAGCGGGACGTCCTACAATGAGCAGTTCTTC	CAPIGTSGTSYNEQFF
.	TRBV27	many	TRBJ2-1	TGTGCCAGCAGTTCAAGCGGTCCCTACAATGAGCAGTTCTTC	CASSSSGPYNEQFF
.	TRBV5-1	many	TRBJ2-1	TGCGCCAGCAGCTTTCGGGGGATGGAGCAGTTCTTC	CASSFRGMEQFF
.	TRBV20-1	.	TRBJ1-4	TGCATCATGGGGCAGACTAATGAAAAACTGTTTTTT	CIMGQTNEKLFF
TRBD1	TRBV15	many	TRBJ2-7	TGTGCCACCAGCAGAGATGGGACAGGGGAGTACGAGCAGTACTTC	CATSRDGTGEYEQYF
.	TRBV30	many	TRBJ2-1	TGTGCCTGGAGGGGGCCCGGTGAGCAGTTCTTC	CAWRGPGEQFF
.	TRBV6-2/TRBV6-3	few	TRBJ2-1	TGTGCCAGCAGTTACGAGATGGACAATGAGCAGTTCTTC	CASSYEMDNEQFF
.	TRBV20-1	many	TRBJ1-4	TGCAGTGCCCAGGAGTCTGGGGTGGTTGTCGAAAAACTGTTTTTT	CSAQESGVVVEKLFF
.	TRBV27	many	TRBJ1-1	TGTGCCAGCAGTTTATGGCCGCGGACTGAAGCTTTCTTT	CASSLWPRTEAFF
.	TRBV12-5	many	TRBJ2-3	TGTGCTAGTGGTCCGGTCGCGGCGGGGTTGGGAACAGATACGCAGTATTTT	CASGPVAAGLGTDTQYF
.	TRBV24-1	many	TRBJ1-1	TGTGCCACCAGTGATTCTGGACGAATGAACACTGAAGCTTTCTTT	CATSDSGRMNTEAFF
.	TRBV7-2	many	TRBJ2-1	TGTGCCAGCAGCTTAGGGACGGCTTCTACATATGAGCAGTTCTTC	CASSLGTASTYEQFF
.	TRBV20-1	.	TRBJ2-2	TGCAGTGCTAGACCCACAGGGTTGACCGGGGAGCTGTTTTTT	CSARPTGLTGELFF
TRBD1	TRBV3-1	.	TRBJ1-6	TGTGCCAGCAGCCTACTGACAGGGCTTAATTCACCCCTCCACTTT	CASSLLTGLNSPLHF
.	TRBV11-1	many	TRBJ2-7	TGTGCCAGCAGCTTCGAGGGTAGCTCCTACGAGCAGTACTTC	CASSFEGSSYEQYF
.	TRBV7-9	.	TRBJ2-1	TGTGCCAGCAGCTCCAGACTCCAAGCCTACTACAATGAGCAGTTCTTC	CASSSRLQAYYNEQFF
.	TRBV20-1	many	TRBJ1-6	TGCAGTGCCCATGGACAGACTAATTCACCCCTCCACTTT	CSAHGQTNSPLHF
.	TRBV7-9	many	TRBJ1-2	TGTGCCAGCAGCTTAGCAGGAGGGGATGGCTACACCTTC	CASSLAGGDGYTF
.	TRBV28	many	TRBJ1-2	TGTGCCAGCAGGGGCCCCCGGGCAACCCCGAGCAGTGATGGCTACACCTTC	CASRGPRATPSSDGYTF
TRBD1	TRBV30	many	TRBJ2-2	TGTGCCTGGAGTGTACATACAGGGGGCACCGGGGAGCTGTTTTTT	CAWSVHTGGTGELFF
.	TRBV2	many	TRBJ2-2	TGTGCCAGCAGCCGGGACTCGAACACCGGGGAGCTGTTTTTT	CASSRDSNTGELFF
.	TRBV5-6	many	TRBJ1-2	TGTGCCAGCAGCTGGACCACGGGAGCTCGAGCTAACTATGGCTACACCTTC	CASSWTTGARANYGYTF
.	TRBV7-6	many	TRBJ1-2	TGTGCCAGCAGCTTCAGGCCCCTTGATGGCTACACCTTC	CASSFRPLDGYTF
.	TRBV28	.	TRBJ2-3	TGTGCCAGCAGTCTGAGGGTGGGCTGGAGCACAGATACGCAGTATTTT	CASSLRVGWSTDTQYF
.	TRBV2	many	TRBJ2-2	TGTGCCAGCAAACCCCGGGAAGCCGGGGAGCTGTTTTTT	CASKPREAGELFF
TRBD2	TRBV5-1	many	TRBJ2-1	TGCGCCAGCAGCTTGGTTGTAGCGGGAGAGAATGAGCAGTTCTTC	CASSLVVAGENEQFF
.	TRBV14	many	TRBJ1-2	TGTGCCAGCAGCCAACTAGGGGCTTATGGCTACACCTTC	CASSQLGAYGYTF